This TCR beta chain was captured by sequencing in a study of T cell changes during pregnancy in multiple sclerosis. The CDR3 runs 15 residues. V lost 0 bases and J lost 6, with 16 bases in between. CDR1 and CDR2 from the germline V gene are SGHNT and YYREEE (reference sequence). Clones were read by immunoSEQ multiplex PCR, and TCRdb kept only the in-frame ones, dropping some. The data show 100,000 or so clones, more than 90% seen once. This receptor was identified in a female donor with multiple sclerosis, enrolled in a pregnancy study. The sequencing used peripheral blood, collected in the second trimester of pregnancy. The chain combines TRBV5-4 with TRBJ2-7; TRBD1 might be the D (5 bases). The CDR3 sequence: CASSLGQGGWGEQYF. DNA of the CDR3: TGTGCCAGCAGCTTGGGTCAGGGCGGCTGGGGCGAGCAGTACTTC.